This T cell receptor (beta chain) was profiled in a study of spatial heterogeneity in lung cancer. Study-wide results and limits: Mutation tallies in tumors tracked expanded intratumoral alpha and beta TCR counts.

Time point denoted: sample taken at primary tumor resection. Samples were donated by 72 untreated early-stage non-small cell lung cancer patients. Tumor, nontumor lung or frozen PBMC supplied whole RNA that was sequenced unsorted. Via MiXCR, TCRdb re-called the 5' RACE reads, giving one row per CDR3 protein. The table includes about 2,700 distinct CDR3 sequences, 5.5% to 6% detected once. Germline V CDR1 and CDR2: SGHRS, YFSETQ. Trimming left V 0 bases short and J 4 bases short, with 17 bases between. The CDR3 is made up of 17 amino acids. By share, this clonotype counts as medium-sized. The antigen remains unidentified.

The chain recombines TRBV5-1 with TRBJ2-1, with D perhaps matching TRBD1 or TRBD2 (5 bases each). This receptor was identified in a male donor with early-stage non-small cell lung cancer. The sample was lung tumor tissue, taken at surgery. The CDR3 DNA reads TGCGCCAGCAGCTTGGGCCCCGGGATCCAGGGATACAATGAGCAGTTCTTC. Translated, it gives CASSLGPGIQGYNEQFF.